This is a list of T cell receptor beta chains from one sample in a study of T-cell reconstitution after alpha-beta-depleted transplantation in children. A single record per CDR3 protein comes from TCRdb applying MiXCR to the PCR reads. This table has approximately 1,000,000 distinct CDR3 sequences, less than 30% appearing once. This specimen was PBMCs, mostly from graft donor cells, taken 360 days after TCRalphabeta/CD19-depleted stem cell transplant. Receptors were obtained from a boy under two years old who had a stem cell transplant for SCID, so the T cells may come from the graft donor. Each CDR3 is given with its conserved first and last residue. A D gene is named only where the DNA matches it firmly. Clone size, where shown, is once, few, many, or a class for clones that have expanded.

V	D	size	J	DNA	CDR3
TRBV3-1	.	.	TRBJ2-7	TGTGCCAGCAGCCAACTGGGGAGCTCCTACGAGCAGTACTTC	CASSQLGSSYEQYF
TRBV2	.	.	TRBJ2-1	TGTGCCAGCACCCTCGGGACGTTCTACAATGAGCAGTTCTTC	CASTLGTFYNEQFF
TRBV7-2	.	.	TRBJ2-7	TGTGCCAGCAGCTGGGGGCGGGGCCCTTCCTACGAGCAGTACTTC	CASSWGRGPSYEQYF
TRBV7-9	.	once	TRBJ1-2	TGTGCCAGCAGCCCGCTTGGGGTTGGGTATGGCTACACCTTC	CASSPLGVGYGYTF
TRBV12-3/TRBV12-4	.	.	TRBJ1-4	TGTGCCAGCAGTTTAGTTTGGGGGGGGGGACGGAAAAATGAAAAACTGTTTTTT	CASSLVWGGGRKNEKLFF
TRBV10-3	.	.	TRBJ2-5	TGTGCCATCAGTGGGGGGCAGTCTCAAGAGACCCAGTACTTC	CAISGGQSQETQYF
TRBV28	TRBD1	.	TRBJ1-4	TGTGCCAGCAGAGACAAGGGGGCGCCGGGCGAAAAACTGTTTTTT	CASRDKGAPGEKLFF
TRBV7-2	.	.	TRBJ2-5	TGTGCCAGCAGCTTAGTCAGCCGGCTAGAGACCCAGTACTTC	CASSLVSRLETQYF
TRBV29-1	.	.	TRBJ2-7	TGCAGCGTTGAAGAAGTAAAGGGGGATGGCTACGAGCAGTACTTC	CSVEEVKGDGYEQYF
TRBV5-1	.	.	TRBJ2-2	TGCGCCAGCAGCCCAGGACATGGGGAGCTGTTTTTT	CASSPGHGELFF
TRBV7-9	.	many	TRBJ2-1	TGTGCCGCCCTTCCCGGACACCCTAGCTCCTACAATGAGCAGTTCTTC	CAALPGHPSSYNEQFF
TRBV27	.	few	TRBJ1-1	TGTGCCAGCAGAATAGGAGGTCTCGGTGAAGCTTTCTTT	CASRIGGLGEAFF
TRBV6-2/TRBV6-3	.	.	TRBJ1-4	TGTGCCAGCAGTTCCTCGTTTCTTCCAACTAATGAAAAACTGTTTTTT	CASSSSFLPTNEKLFF
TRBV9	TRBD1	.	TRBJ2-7	TGTGCCAGCAGCCCCCGTCCCGGGACAGGGTCCTACGAGCAGTACTTC	CASSPRPGTGSYEQYF
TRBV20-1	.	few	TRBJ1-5	TGCAGTGCTAGTGGCCAGAACAATCAGCCCCAGCATTTT	CSASGQNNQPQHF
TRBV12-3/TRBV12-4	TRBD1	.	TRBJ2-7	TGTGCCAGCAGTCCCCCCGGACAGGTCTCCTACGAGCAGTACTTC	CASSPPGQVSYEQYF
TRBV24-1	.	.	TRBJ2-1	TGTGCCACCAGTGATGGGACTGGACGCGGTGAGCAGTTCTTC	CATSDGTGRGEQFF
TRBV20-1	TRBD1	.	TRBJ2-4	TGCAGTGCTAGAGATTACGGGACAGGGACCAAAAACATTCAGTACTTC	CSARDYGTGTKNIQYF
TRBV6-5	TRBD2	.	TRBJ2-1	TGTGCCAGCAGTTACGAGACTAGCGGTAACAATGAGCAGTTCTTC	CASSYETSGNNEQFF
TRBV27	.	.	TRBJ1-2	TGTGCCAGCAGTTTGGCTCCGTCCAGGACGTTTAACTATGGCTACACCTTC	CASSLAPSRTFNYGYTF
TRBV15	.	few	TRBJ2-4	TGTGCCACCAGCAGAGATTTTACCGACAGGCCGTACTTC	CATSRDFTDRPYF
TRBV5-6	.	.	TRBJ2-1	TGTGCCAGCAGCCGCAGTCGCAATGAGCAGTTCTTC	CASSRSRNEQFF
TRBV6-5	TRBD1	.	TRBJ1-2	TGTGCCAGCAGCTCATGGACAGGGGCGAACTATGGCTACACCTTC	CASSSWTGANYGYTF
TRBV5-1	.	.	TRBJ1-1	TGCGCCAGCAGCATGGGACTGGCGAACACTGAAGCTTTCTTT	CASSMGLANTEAFF
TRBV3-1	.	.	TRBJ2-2	TGTGCCAGCAGCCAAGGTCAATCTACCGGGGAGCTGTTTTTT	CASSQGQSTGELFF
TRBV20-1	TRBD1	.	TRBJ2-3	TGCAGTGCTAGATTCAATGGACAGGGATGGACAGATACGCAGTATTTT	CSARFNGQGWTDTQYF
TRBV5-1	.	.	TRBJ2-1	TGCGCCAGCAGCTCCACCGGGAATGACTGGAATGAGCAGTTCTTC	CASSSTGNDWNEQFF
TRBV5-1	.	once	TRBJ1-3	TGCGCCAGCAGTTCCGGCCGGAGCGGGGGGAACACCATATATTTT	CASSSGRSGGNTIYF
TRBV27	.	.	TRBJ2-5	TGTGCCAGCAGTCGGTCTAGATTCTTCAATCAAGAGACCCAGTACTTC	CASSRSRFFNQETQYF
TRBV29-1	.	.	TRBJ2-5	TGCAGCGTTAAGGGTTGGGACGGACTCATGACCCAGTACTTC	CSVKGWDGLMTQYF
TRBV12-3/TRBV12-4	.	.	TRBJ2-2	TGTGCCAGCCGAAACCCGGGACAATCCCCTGGGGAGCTGTTTTTT	CASRNPGQSPGELFF
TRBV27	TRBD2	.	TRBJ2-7	TGTGCCAGCAGTGGTAGCGGGAGGGTCTCCTACGAGCAGTACTTC	CASSGSGRVSYEQYF
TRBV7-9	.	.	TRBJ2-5	TGTGCCAGCAGTACTAAAGACTACCCAGAGACCCAGTACTTC	CASSTKDYPETQYF
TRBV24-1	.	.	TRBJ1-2	TGTGCCACCAGTGAGGACGGACGTAATGGCTACACCTTC	CATSEDGRNGYTF
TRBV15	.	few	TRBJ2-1	TGTGCCACCAGCAGAAGGGGTTGGCGGGTATCCTACAATGAGCAGTTCTTC	CATSRRGWRVSYNEQFF
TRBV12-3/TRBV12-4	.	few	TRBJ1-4	TGTGCCAGCAGTTTTAAGGGATTGAATGAAAAACTGTTTTTT	CASSFKGLNEKLFF
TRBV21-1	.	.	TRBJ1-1	TGTGCCAGCAGCAAACGAAGGGCGGGGGGGACTGAAGCTTTCTTT	CASSKRRAGGTEAFF
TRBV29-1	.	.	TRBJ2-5	TGCAGCGTTGACCGTCAAGAGACCCAGTACTTC	CSVDRQETQYF
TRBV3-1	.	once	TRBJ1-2	TGTGCCAGCAGCCAAGGTCTAGGTGCAGATTATGGCTACACCTTC	CASSQGLGADYGYTF
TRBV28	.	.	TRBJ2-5	TGTGCCAGCAGTTTCTTCTTTGGGGCCTTACAAGAGACCCAGTACTTC	CASSFFFGALQETQYF
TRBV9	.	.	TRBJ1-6	TGTGCCAGCAGCGTAGAAGCGGGAGGGTCACCCCTCCACTTT	CASSVEAGGSPLHF
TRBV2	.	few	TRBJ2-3	TGTGCCAGCAGAGAACTAGGTAGCACAGATACGCAGTATTTT	CASRELGSTDTQYF
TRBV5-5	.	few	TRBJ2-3	TGTGCCAGCAGCCTTCGTGGGGCCCCAGATACGCAGTATTTT	CASSLRGAPDTQYF
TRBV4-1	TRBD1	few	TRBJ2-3	TGCGCCAGCAGCCGGAAAACAGGGGGTAAAGACACAGATACGCAGTATTTT	CASSRKTGGKDTDTQYF
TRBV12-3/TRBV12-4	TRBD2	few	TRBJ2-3	TGTGCCAGCAGGAAGACTAGCGGGGGCAGCACAGATACGCAGTATTTT	CASRKTSGGSTDTQYF
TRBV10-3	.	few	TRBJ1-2	TGTGCCATCAGTGAGTGGGCAGGGACCTATGGCTACACCTTC	CAISEWAGTYGYTF
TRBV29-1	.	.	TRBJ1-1	TGCAGCGTTGAACAGGGCAGAGACACTGAAGCTTTCTTT	CSVEQGRDTEAFF
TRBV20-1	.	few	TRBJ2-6	TGCAGTGCTAGATTGTGGCTCTCTGGGGCCAACGTCCTGACTTTC	CSARLWLSGANVLTF
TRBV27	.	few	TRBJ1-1	TGTGCCAGCAGTGATGATATTATGAACACTGAAGCTTTCTTT	CASSDDIMNTEAFF
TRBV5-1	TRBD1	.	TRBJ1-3	TGCGCCAGCAGCTACGACAGGGGCGCCTCTGGAAACACCATATATTTT	CASSYDRGASGNTIYF
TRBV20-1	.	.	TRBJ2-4	TGCAGTGCTAGAGAATCAGCCATAGCCAAAAACATTCAGTACTTC	CSARESAIAKNIQYF
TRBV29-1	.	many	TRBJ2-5	TGCAGCGTGTATCAATCGGCGACCCAGTACTTC	CSVYQSATQYF
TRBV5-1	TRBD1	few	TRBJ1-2	TGCGCCAGCAGCTTGGCCTCGAACAGGGGGCGGGACTATGGCTACACCTTC	CASSLASNRGRDYGYTF
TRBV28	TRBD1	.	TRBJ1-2	TGTGCCAGCAGTTTAGGGGGCAGGGGGAAAGCTAACTATGGCTACACCTTC	CASSLGGRGKANYGYTF
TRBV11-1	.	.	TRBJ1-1	TGTGCCAGCAGCCGGAGGGTGGGACGGAGGAACACTGAAGCTTTCTTT	CASSRRVGRRNTEAFF
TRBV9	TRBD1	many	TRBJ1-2	TGTGCCAGCAGCGTGCTTCCCCGGGACAGGGCGGCGGATGGCTACACCTTC	CASSVLPRDRAADGYTF
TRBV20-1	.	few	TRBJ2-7	TGCAGTGCTGCCCCTGGGGGCGAGCAGTACTTC	CSAAPGGEQYF
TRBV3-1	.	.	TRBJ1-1	TGTGCCAGCAGCCCAACCGGACAGTCTGAAGCTTTCTTT	CASSPTGQSEAFF
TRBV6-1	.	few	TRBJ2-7	TGTGCCAGCAGTGGGGGGACGGCGCGTATTTCCTACGAGCAGTACTTC	CASSGGTARISYEQYF